This is a list of T cell receptor beta chains from one sample in a study of early T cells in non-severe SARS-CoV-2 infection. TCRdb re-called the 5' RACE reads through MiXCR, storing one row per CDR3 protein. The sample consists of about 55,000 distinct CDR3 sequences, 9.5% to 15% of them appearing once. Sequencing was performed on whole blood. The receptors shown here come from an adult who was a healthcare worker with PCR-confirmed SARS-CoV-2 infection or an uninfected control (not recorded which). Each CDR3 is given with its conserved first and last residue. D genes are given only for firm matches. Size is omitted from some rows. Given values are once, few, many or a class for expanded clones.

v_gene,d_gene,j_gene,abundance,CDR3aa,CDR3nt
TRBV29-1,TRBD2,TRBJ2-1,NA,CSVAGTSGMYNEQFF,TGCAGCGTGGCGGGGACTAGCGGGATGTACAATGAGCAGTTCTTC
TRBV28,TRBD1,TRBJ1-1,many,CASSLNEGRGTEAFF,TGTGCCAGCAGTTTAAATGAGGGCAGGGGGACTGAAGCTTTCTTT
TRBV10-3,NA,TRBJ2-1,few,CAISGPLDEQFF,TGTGCCATCAGTGGCCCTCTGGATGAGCAGTTCTTC
TRBV20-1,TRBD1,TRBJ2-7,NA,CSARPGGRSYEQYF,TGCAGTGCTAGACCAGGGGGCCGATCATACGAGCAGTACTTC
TRBV7-8,TRBD1,TRBJ2-1,NA,CASSLTGTGYNEQFF,TGTGCCAGCAGCCTAACTGGGACAGGTTACAATGAGCAGTTCTTC
TRBV20-1,NA,TRBJ2-3,NA,CSARDSMGTDTQYF,TGCAGTGCTAGAGATTCCATGGGTACAGATACGCAGTATTTT
TRBV20-1,TRBD1,TRBJ1-4,few,CSARVVTGETNEKLFF,TGCAGTGCTAGAGTTGTGACAGGGGAAACTAATGAAAAACTGTTTTTT
TRBV4-2,NA,TRBJ2-2,few,CASSQDTATVNTGELFF,TGTGCCAGCAGCCAAGATACCGCGACAGTAAACACCGGGGAGCTGTTTTTT
TRBV29-1,TRBD2,TRBJ2-3,NA,CSFTSGAPDTQYF,TGCAGCTTTACTAGCGGGGCCCCGGATACGCAGTATTTT
TRBV7-3,NA,TRBJ2-3,few,CASSLTGIRTDTQYF,TGTGCCAGCAGCCTCACCGGGATCCGAACAGATACGCAGTATTTT
TRBV19,NA,TRBJ2-1,NA,CASSTAAYNEQFF,TGTGCCAGTAGTACCGCCGCCTACAATGAGCAGTTCTTC
TRBV30,NA,TRBJ2-5,NA,CAWNSGETQYF,TGTGCCTGGAATAGCGGCGAGACCCAGTACTTC
TRBV29-1,TRBD2,TRBJ2-1,many,CSGILAGASPFF,TGCAGCGGAATTCTAGCGGGGGCCTCGCCGTTCTTC
TRBV2,TRBD1,TRBJ1-2,NA,CASTAGQGVLGYTF,TGTGCCAGCACTGCGGGACAGGGAGTGCTTGGCTACACCTTC
TRBV7-3,NA,TRBJ2-3,NA,CASSSRPGDTQYF,TGTGCCAGCAGCTCGCGGCCGGGGGATACGCAGTATTTT
TRBV6-4,NA,TRBJ1-1,few,CASSAGPNTEAFF,TGTGCCAGCAGTGCGGGGCCGAACACTGAAGCTTTCTTT
TRBV4-1,TRBD1,TRBJ2-1,many,CASNKGTGRDEQFF,TGCGCCAGCAATAAAGGGACAGGCCGAGATGAGCAGTTCTTC
TRBV12-3/TRBV12-4,TRBD2,TRBJ2-5,NA,CASSPGGVTSGQETQYF,TGTGCCAGCAGCCCAGGTGGGGTGACTAGCGGACAAGAGACCCAGTACTTC
TRBV11-2,TRBD2,TRBJ2-3,NA,CASSLGGSWIDTQYF,TGTGCCAGCAGCTTAGGCGGGAGTTGGATAGATACGCAGTATTTT
TRBV27,NA,TRBJ2-1,NA,CASSFWGEQFF,TGTGCCAGCAGTTTTTGGGGAGAGCAGTTCTTC
TRBV20-1,NA,TRBJ2-7,many,CSASGLPSSVYF,TGCAGTGCTTCCGGGCTCCCCTCGTCGGTGTACTTC
TRBV7-9,NA,TRBJ1-4,many,CASSLHEKLFF,TGTGCCAGCAGCCTCCATGAAAAACTGTTTTTT
TRBV20-1,TRBD1,TRBJ1-2,few,CSAREGLWGQAAF,TGCAGTGCTAGAGAAGGACTATGGGGACAGGCAGCCTTC
TRBV6-2/TRBV6-3,TRBD2,TRBJ2-2,many,CASSYAALAGGTGELFF,TGTGCCAGCAGTTACGCTGCACTAGCGGGAGGTACCGGGGAGCTGTTTTTT
TRBV30,TRBD2,TRBJ2-1,many,CAWSGTSGIGDEQFF,TGTGCCTGGAGTGGGACTAGCGGGATTGGGGATGAGCAGTTCTTC
TRBV24-1,NA,TRBJ2-2,many,CATSRDPLWDTGELFF,TGTGCCACCAGCAGGGACCCTTTATGGGACACCGGGGAGCTGTTTTTT
TRBV9,NA,TRBJ1-1,few,CASKQLGRTEAFF,TGTGCCAGCAAACAGTTAGGGAGGACTGAAGCTTTCTTT
TRBV5-4,TRBD1,TRBJ1-2,few,CASSFRTGASESYGYTF,TGTGCCAGCAGCTTTCGGACAGGGGCGTCGGAAAGCTATGGCTACACCTTC
TRBV28,TRBD2,TRBJ2-3,NA,CASSFGGRDTQYF,TGTGCCAGCAGTTTCGGCGGGAGAGATACGCAGTATTTT
TRBV10-2,TRBD1,TRBJ1-5,many,CASSLTGEGNQPQHF,TGCGCCAGCAGCCTGACAGGGGAAGGCAATCAGCCCCAGCATTTT
TRBV28,NA,TRBJ1-2,NA,CASSPTGGDYGYTF,TGTGCCAGCAGTCCCACCGGCGGAGACTATGGCTACACCTTC
TRBV3-1,NA,TRBJ2-1,few,CASSDPGRLQRAEQFF,TGTGCCAGCAGCGATCCGGGACGCCTTCAGCGGGCTGAGCAGTTCTTC
TRBV27,NA,TRBJ2-7,NA,CASSFRAGYYERYF,TGTGCCAGCAGTTTCAGGGCGGGCTACTACGAGCGGTACTTC
TRBV29-1,NA,TRBJ2-3,NA,CSVGQSFTDTQYF,TGCAGCGTTGGGCAGAGTTTCACAGATACGCAGTATTTT
TRBV6-1,NA,TRBJ2-3,NA,CASSVRQARTDTQYF,TGTGCCAGCAGTGTGCGCCAGGCGAGAACAGATACGCAGTATTTT
TRBV7-3,NA,TRBJ2-5,few,CASSLTGTPETQYF,TGTGCCAGCAGCTTAACTGGGACCCCAGAGACCCAGTACTTC
TRBV21-1,NA,TRBJ2-1,many,CASSHIVQGPSSYNEQFF,TGTGCCAGCAGCCATATCGTACAGGGGCCCAGCTCCTACAATGAGCAGTTCTTC
TRBV7-2,NA,TRBJ1-4,NA,CASSPEQGLSNEKLFF,TGTGCCAGCAGCCCCGAACAGGGCTTGAGTAATGAAAAACTGTTTTTT
TRBV3-1,NA,TRBJ2-1,NA,CASSQDPAEGRNEQFF,TGTGCCAGCAGCCAAGATCCAGCGGAGGGAAGGAATGAGCAGTTCTTC
TRBV20-1,NA,TRBJ2-7,NA,CSASDEGDFYEQYF,TGCAGTGCTTCGGATGAGGGTGATTTCTACGAGCAGTACTTC
TRBV28,NA,TRBJ2-7,few,CASTGSYEQYF,TGTGCCAGCACAGGTTCCTACGAGCAGTACTTC
TRBV29-1,NA,TRBJ2-1,NA,CSSKGWLGGNEQFF,TGCAGCTCGAAGGGTTGGCTAGGAGGGAATGAGCAGTTCTTC
TRBV7-8,TRBD2,TRBJ2-3,NA,CASSFRTSGSTDTQYF,TGTGCCAGCAGCTTCCGGACTAGCGGGAGCACAGATACGCAGTATTTT
TRBV11-1,NA,TRBJ1-1,few,CASDGGTEAFF,TGTGCCAGCGACGGGGGCACTGAAGCTTTCTTT
TRBV7-8,NA,TRBJ2-7,few,CASSPATGNEQYF,TGTGCCAGCAGCCCCGCTACGGGCAACGAGCAGTACTTC
TRBV27,NA,TRBJ1-2,many,CASSLSGTRHYGYTF,TGTGCCAGCAGTTTATCGGGGACAAGGCACTATGGCTACACCTTC
TRBV28,NA,TRBJ2-2,NA,CASSLSGTGELFF,TGTGCCAGCAGTTTATCGGGCACCGGGGAGCTGTTTTTT
TRBV7-2,NA,TRBJ2-7,few,CASSLNGMGYEQYF,TGTGCCAGCAGCTTAAACGGGATGGGCTACGAGCAGTACTTC
TRBV11-2,NA,TRBJ2-2,NA,CASSLGRWDTGELFF,TGTGCCAGCAGCTTAGGGAGGTGGGACACCGGGGAGCTGTTTTTT
TRBV6-1,TRBD1,TRBJ1-2,few,CASSEEMGQGYNYGYTF,TGTGCCAGCAGTGAAGAGATGGGACAGGGATACAACTATGGCTACACCTTC
TRBV7-2,TRBD2,TRBJ2-2,NA,CASSLGVLAGVTGELFF,TGTGCCAGCAGCTTAGGGGTCCTAGCGGGAGTTACCGGGGAGCTGTTTTTT
TRBV7-2,NA,TRBJ2-5,many,CASSFNGQETQYF,TGTGCCAGCAGCTTTAACGGGCAAGAGACCCAGTACTTC
TRBV20-1,NA,TRBJ2-6,few,CSAIYRTPGANVLTF,TGCAGTGCCATCTACCGGACCCCTGGGGCCAACGTCCTGACTTTC
TRBV5-4,NA,TRBJ2-7,NA,CASSLGSYPYEQYF,TGTGCCAGCAGCTTGGGCTCTTATCCCTACGAGCAGTACTTC